The following is a T cell receptor beta chain sequence with its context. What it binds is unknown. The CDR3 runs to 15 residues. The J segment lost 2 bases and the V segment lost 5 bases, leaving 5 bases of the junction unmatched. Germline CDR1 SGHRS, CDR2 YFSETQ. This entry belongs to a study of vaccination effects on CD4 cells after COVID-19. As for the study in general: Of the BNT162b2 and mRNA-1273 vaccines, participants received two doses of one or the other.

Sequenced by immunoSEQ multiplex PCR; TCRdb stores in-frame clones only, minus some. The sample has 50,000 to 75,000 clones; about two thirds are singletons. When around nine days of culture had elapsed, CD4+ T cells were isolated. The person had a PCR-confirmed SARS-CoV-2 infection during March to December 2020. The genes are TRBV5-1 and TRBJ2-1, with 9 bases fitting TRBD2. The input for sequencing was CD4+ T cells from PBMCs cultured without peptide, taken before COVID-19 vaccination. The TCR was taken from a human donor who had a prior SARS-CoV-2 infection. The CDR3 protein is CASSYLAGAYNEQFF. The CDR3 coding sequence is TGCGCCAGCAGTTACTTAGCGGGGGCCTACAATGAGCAGTTCTTC.